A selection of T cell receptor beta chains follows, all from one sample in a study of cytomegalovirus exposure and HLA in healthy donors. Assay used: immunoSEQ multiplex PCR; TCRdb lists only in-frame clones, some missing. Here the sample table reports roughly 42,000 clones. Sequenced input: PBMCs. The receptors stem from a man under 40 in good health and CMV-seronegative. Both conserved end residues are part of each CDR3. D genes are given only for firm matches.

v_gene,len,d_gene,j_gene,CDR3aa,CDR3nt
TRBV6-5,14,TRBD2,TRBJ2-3,CATAPGLAGDTQYF,TGTGCCACAGCGCCGGGACTAGCGGGAGATACGCAGTATTTT
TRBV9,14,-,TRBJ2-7,CASSVASSSYEQYF,TGTGCCAGCAGCGTCGCTAGTTCTTCCTACGAGCAGTACTTC
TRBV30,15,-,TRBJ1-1,CAWANQGRVVTEAFF,TGTGCCTGGGCCAACCAGGGCAGGGTGGTAACTGAAGCTTTCTTT
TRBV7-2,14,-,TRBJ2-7,CASSSPGQSYEQYF,TGTGCCAGCAGCTCACCCGGACAGTCCTACGAGCAGTACTTC
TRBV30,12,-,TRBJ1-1,CAWSVLTRQAFF,TGTGCCTGGAGTGTACTGACACGACAAGCTTTCTTT
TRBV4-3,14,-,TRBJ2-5,CASSQRTGRETQYF,TGCGCCAGCAGCCAGAGAACGGGTCGAGAGACCCAGTACTTC
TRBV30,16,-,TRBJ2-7,CAWSVPSPLDIYEQYF,TGTGCCTGGAGTGTGCCCTCGCCCCTGGACATTTACGAGCAGTACTTC
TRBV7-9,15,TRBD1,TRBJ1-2,CASSTRQGLNYGYTF,TGTGCCAGCAGCACTAGACAGGGGCTAAACTATGGCTACACCTTC
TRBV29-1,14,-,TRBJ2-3,CSVERLTSTDTQYF,TGCAGCGTTGAACGTCTGACTAGCACAGATACGCAGTATTTT
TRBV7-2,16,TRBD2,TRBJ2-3,CASSLVGGRAPDKQYF,TGTGCCAGCAGCTTAGTGGGCGGGAGAGCACCCGATAAGCAGTATTTT